This T cell receptor (beta chain) was sequenced for a study of OX40 agonist ivuxolimab in advanced cancers. Study as a whole: Dosing consisted of intravenous ivuxolimab at 0.01 to 10 mg/kg every 2 weeks. Cohort: 82.7% men, mean age around 60, aged roughly 20 to 79. Partial responses were achieved by three patients: one hepatocellular carcinoma, two cutaneous melanoma. Study observations and caveats: In general, CD8+ T cells held more expanded clones than CD4+ did, on average.

CDR1 is LNHDA, CDR2 SQIVND, per germline (reference sequence). V was trimmed by 4 bases and J by 0 bases, leaving 3 bases between them. CDR3 length: 12 residues. Details on this clone: No antigen is known for it.

The repertoire was sequenced with immunoSEQ multiplex PCR; TCRdb's copy has only in-frame clones and lacks some. The profile shows about 36,000 clones, 74% of them singletons. This clonotype was sampled from an adult with an advanced solid tumor such as melanoma, head and neck, liver or kidney cancer. The rearrangement links TRBV19 to TRBJ2-5; the D is unclear. Sequenced here: CD4+ or CD8+ T cells sorted from blood, sampled in a trial of the OX40 agonist ivuxolimab. The CDR3 sequence: CASSSDQETQYF. The CDR3 coding sequence is TGTGCCAGTAGTAGCGACCAAGAGACCCAGTACTTC.